This T cell receptor (beta chain) was recovered during a study of blood T cells in healthy people across ages. Germline lookup yields CDR1 DFQATT and CDR2 SNEGSKA (reference sequence). CDR3 length equals 20 residues. The V end lost 0 bases, the J end lost 3 bases, and 29 bases lay between the germline ends. Primed by a sample-barcoded 5' primer and a J-beta primer mix, a second PCR proceeded for 7 to 11 cycles. TCRdb itself ran the 5' RACE reads through MiXCR, one entry per CDR3 protein. The sample records about 810,000 distinct CDR3 sequences, around 34% being singletons. The study's findings and limits: Diversity estimates from one million T cells were considered underestimates.

A note on this clonotype: Its specificity is unknown.

The sequenced sample consisted of blood. This sequence originates from a man aged 18 to 29 in good health. The chain recombines TRBV20-1 with TRBJ1-2; D uncertain. In DNA form, the CDR3 reads TGCAGTGCTAGAGATCGGCTTGGCGTGACTCAGCAACAGAGCTACTATGGCTACACCTTC. Residues: CSARDRLGVTQQQSYYGYTF.